The 11 T cell receptor beta chains listed next were all sequenced from one sample in a study of Ad26.COV2.S vaccination and SARS-CoV-2 variants. The treatment denotes: about 20 received Ad26.COV2.S at low or high dose, single or two shots; 5 received placebo; per-sample allocation not given. Samples analyzed were those drawn on day 63 after the first vaccine or placebo injection. Clones were sequenced by immunoSEQ multiplex PCR, and TCRdb holds only the in-frame ones, with some missing. The sample lists approximately 340,000 clones; 80% to 90% were seen once. Material: peripheral blood, obtained in a trial of Ad26.COV2.S vaccine versus placebo. The receptor set was obtained from a person aged 18-65 years who received the Ad26.COV2.S COVID-19 vaccine or a placebo.

The CDR3 loop reads CASSFLPPGQGSGDTQYF. In DNA, the CDR3 is TGCGCCAGCAGCTTCCTACCCCCGGGACAGGGTTCGGGAGATACGCAGTATTTT. The chain employs TRBV5-1 and TRBJ2-3, with TRBD1 matching 9 bases. The CDR3 consists of 18 residues. The germline V gene encodes CDR1 SGHRS and CDR2 YFSETQ. With V trimmed by 2 bases and J by 5 bases, 15 bases remained unmatched.

The V and J genes are TRBV3-1 (or the pseudogene TRBV3-2) and TRBJ2-7; D perhaps matches TRBD2 (7 bases). The CDR3 contains 16 residues. Per the germline V gene, CDR1 is LGHDT and CDR2 is YNNKEL (reference sequence). The V and J ends lost 1 base and 5 bases respectively, with 18 bases between them. CDR3 bases: TGTGCCAGCAGCCAAGGGGGGGGACTACAGGGAGACGAGCAGTACTTC. Translating gives CASSQGGGLQGDEQYF.

V gene TRBV4-3 combines with J gene TRBJ1-2, with D unclear. Germline CDR1 reads LGHNA; CDR2 reads YSLEER. CDR3 size: 14 residues. V shed 1 base and J shed 4 bases, with 10 bases lying between them. CDR3 protein: CASSQAAGPYGYTF. In DNA, the CDR3 is TGCGCCAGCAGCCAAGCAGCAGGTCCCTATGGCTACACCTTC.

The rearrangement joins TRBV5-1 to TRBJ2-7; 8 bases are shared with TRBD2. CDR1 is SGHRS, CDR2 YFSETQ, per germline. V was pared by 4 bases and J by 0 bases, with 12 bases of the junction left unmatched. The CDR3 is 17 amino acids. The CDR3 reads CASSVGRSGSVSYEQYF. In DNA, the CDR3 is TGCGCCAGCAGCGTAGGACGGAGCGGGAGTGTCTCCTACGAGCAGTACTTC.

V usage is TRBV9 and J usage is TRBJ2-5; 7 positions match TRBD1. CDR3 size: 14 residues. Germline CDR1 reads SGDLS; CDR2 reads YYNGEE. V was clipped by 3 bases and J by 3 bases; unmatched bases: 5. The CDR3 nucleotides are TGTGCCAGCAGCGAGGGGACAGTTAAAGAGACCCAGTACTTC. Its protein product is CASSEGTVKETQYF.

This clone was counted once. The chain links TRBV5-8 to TRBJ1-3; no definite D call. From germline, CDR1 is SGHTS and CDR2 YDEGEE. This CDR3 is built from 13 residues. V was clipped by 4 bases and J by 1 base, with 6 bases between them. The CDR3 is CASSTQSGNTIYF. CDR3 nucleotides: TGTGCCAGCAGCACCCAATCTGGAAACACCATATATTTT.

V is TRBV6-2 or TRBV6-3 and J is TRBJ1-1; 9 bases align to TRBD1. Trimming took 4 bases from V and 3 from J; bases not matched to a gene: 12. The CDR3 sequence is 17 residues long. CDR1 and CDR2 from the germline V gene are MNHEY and SVGEGT. CDR3 loop: CASSSLTGQGRDTEAFF. The CDR3 DNA reads TGTGCCAGCAGTTCCTTAACTGGACAGGGGAGGGACACTGAAGCTTTCTTT.

The chain recombines TRBV2 with TRBJ1-5; D remains unclear. Per germline, CDR1 SNHLY and CDR2 FYNNEI. V lost 1 base to trimming and J lost 7 bases, with 8 bases between them. The CDR3 length is 13 residues. CDR3 nucleotides: TGTGCCAGCAGTGAAGGCTGGGAACAGCCCCAGCATTTT. This codes for CASSEGWEQPQHF.

V is TRBV6-2 or TRBV6-3 and J is TRBJ2-7; TRBD2 aligns across 9 bases. Per germline, CDR1 MNHEY and CDR2 SVGEGT. The CDR3 contains 16 residues. V shed 2 bases and J 3 bases; nucleotides not matched to a gene: 8. The DNA for the CDR3 is TGTGCCAGCAGTTACCAAGGTGCTAGCGGGGACTACGAGCAGTACTTC. As protein: CASSYQGASGDYEQYF.

This clone has just one count. The chain recombines TRBV5-4 with TRBJ2-5, with 7 bases matching TRBD2. CDR1 SGHNT and CDR2 YYREEE come from the germline V gene (reference sequence). CDR3 length equals 14 residues. V shed 6 bases, J shed 4 bases, and the junction held 9 bases outside the gene matches. The CDR3 coding sequence is TGTGCCAGCACTCAATGGGCTAGCGGAGAGACCCAGTACTTC. Amino acids: CASTQWASGETQYF.

The chain is built from TRBV10-3 and TRBJ1-4; no firm D call. Per the germline V gene, CDR1 is ENHRY and CDR2 is SYGVKD. This CDR3 spans 17 amino acids. The germline V and J ends were trimmed by 3 bases and 0 bases, with 14 bases remaining between them. CDR3 residues: CAISDRQNQATNEKLFF. For the CDR3, the DNA is TGTGCCATCAGTGACCGGCAGAACCAGGCAACTAATGAAAAACTGTTTTTT.